The 10 T cell receptor beta chains below all came from one sample that was sequenced in a study of T cell responses to AZD1222 COVID-19 vaccine. Only in-frame clones appear in the TCRdb table, and some are missing; sequencing was by immunoSEQ multiplex PCR. Among 100,000 or so clones, roughly 90% were seen once, and the ten largest hold 0.95% to 1.5%. The source material was peripheral blood, sampled on day 0 of AZD1222 vaccination. The receptors were gathered from an adult in good health.

The V gene is TRBV9, the J gene TRBJ2-3, with D possibly TRBD2 on 5 matching bases. Germline-derived CDR1 and CDR2 are SGDLS and YYNGEE. The CDR3 sequence is 15 residues long. V shed 3 bases and J shed 3 bases, with 14 bases lying between them. This CDR3 reads CASSASRRSTDTQYF. DNA for the CDR3: TGTGCCAGCAGCGCCTCCCGGAGGAGTACAGATACGCAGTATTTT.

The genes are TRBV30 and TRBJ1-6; 11 bases match TRBD1. CDR3 length: 16 residues. V dropped 2 bases and J dropped 6; count of bases not matched to a gene: 6. Germline-derived CDR1 and CDR2 are GTSNPN and SVGIG (reference sequence). The CDR3: CAWSNKGTGGNSPLHF. The CDR3 DNA reads as TGTGCCTGGAGTAATAAGGGGACAGGGGGTAATTCACCCCTCCACTTT.

The chain is built from TRBV3-1 (or the pseudogene TRBV3-2) and TRBJ1-5, with TRBD1 as a possible D gene (5 bases). Germline V gene sequence: CDR1 LGHDT, CDR2 YNNKEL (reference sequence). The CDR3 sequence is 14 residues long. V lost 3 bases and J lost 6, with 12 bases in between. CDR3 sequence reads: CASSHPGGGQPQHF. The CDR3 region has the DNA TGTGCCAGCAGCCACCCCGGGGGGGGTCAGCCCCAGCATTTT.

This chain uses TRBV29-1 with TRBJ2-3, with a possible D match to TRBD2 (6 bases). Germline CDR1 is SQVTM and CDR2 is ANQGSEA. Trimming stripped 7 bases from V and 2 bases from J, with 13 bases between. The CDR3 runs to 13 residues. The CDR3 DNA sequence: TGCAGCGCTACCTGGGGACTCACAGATACGCAGTATTTT. This gives the protein CSATWGLTDTQYF.

V usage is TRBV7-8 and J usage is TRBJ1-3; no firm D call. Trimming removed 1 base from V and 16 bases from J, with 17 bases in between. Per the germline V gene, CDR1 is SGHVS and CDR2 is FQNEAQ. The CDR3 covers 13 residues. CDR3 in DNA: TGTGCCAGCAGCTTAGACGGTACCTATACCCACTATTTT. Its translation: CASSLDGTYTHYF.

The chain couples TRBV7-9 to TRBJ1-2, with 7 bases matching TRBD1. The ends lost 10 bases at V and 3 bases at J; junction bases unmatched: 8. Per the germline V gene, CDR1 is SEHNR and CDR2 is FQNEAQ (reference sequence). The CDR3 has 13 residues. CDR3 coding DNA: TGTGCCAACGGACAGGTCGGAGACTATGGCTACACCTTC. Amino acid sequence: CANGQVGDYGYTF.

Comments on this clone: This sample also contains other DNA sequences that code for the same CDR3. V gene TRBV28 combines with J gene TRBJ1-2; the D gene is possibly TRBD1 (5 bases). V lost 3 bases and J lost 1, with 6 bases in between. The CDR3 has 13 residues. Per the germline V gene, CDR1 is MDHEN and CDR2 is SYDVKM. CDR3: CASSLTVNYGYTF. As DNA, the CDR3 is TGTGCCAGCAGTTTGACAGTTAACTATGGCTACACCTTC.

J is TRBJ2-7 and V is TRBV30, with D maybe TRBD1 (5 bases). CDR3 length equals 14 residues. Per germline, CDR1 GTSNPN and CDR2 SVGIG (reference sequence). Trimming removed 0 bases at V and 3 bases at J, with 12 bases between. CDR3 coding DNA: TGTGCCTGGAGTGTCCCGACAGAAGTCTACGAGCAGTACTTC. This sequence encodes CAWSVPTEVYEQYF. The whole variable domain, filled in from reference TRBV30 and TRBJ2-7, reads SQTIHQWPATLVQPVGSPLSLECTVEGTSNPNLYWYRQAAGRGLQLLFYSVGIGQISSEVPQNLSASRPQDRQFILSSKKLLLSDSGFYLCAWSVPTEVYEQYFGPGTRLTVT.

This clone has a handful of counts. The chain employs TRBV6-1 and TRBJ1-6; 10 positions agree with TRBD1. The V gene's germline CDR1 is MNHNS and CDR2 SASEGT. The V gene end was trimmed by 1 base and the J gene end by 9 bases; junction bases not matched to a gene: 3. The CDR3 consists of 15 residues. The CDR3: CASSEGDRGFSPLHF. DNA for the CDR3: TGTGCCAGCAGTGAAGGGGACAGGGGATTTTCACCCCTCCACTTT.

The chain is built from TRBV15 and TRBJ1-6, with 7 positions matching TRBD1. The CDR3 length is 14 residues. Germline V gives CDR1 LNHNV, CDR2 YYDKDF (reference sequence). V shed 5 bases, J shed 10 bases, and the junction held 8 bases outside the gene matches. The CDR3 is CATSLQGMNSPLHF. CDR3 nucleotides: TGTGCCACCAGCCTACAGGGGATGAACTCACCCCTCCACTTT. Variable domain in full (rest from reference TRBV15 and TRBJ1-6): DAMVIQNPRYQVTQFGKPVTLSCSQTLNHNVMYWYQQKSSQAPKLLFHYYDKDFNNEADTPDNFQSRRPNTSFCFLDIRSPGLGDTAMYLCATSLQGMNSPLHFGNGTRLTVT.